This TCR beta chain was retrieved from a study of blood T cell repertoires in COVID-19. At the level of the study: The study drew acute and convalescent COVID-19 samples from the United States, Italy and Spain. The cDNA or gDNA used as material had been derived from T cells, B-cell-depleted T cells, or PBMCs.

As processed by the authors: Nucleated cell counts were estimated from reference gene primer amplification. Sequenced by immunoSEQ multiplex PCR; TCRdb stores in-frame clones only, minus some. V and J calls and clone size follow that table, whereas D and trimming were derived from the DNA. Of around 60,000 clones in the sample, 88% are singletons; the top ten hold around 3.5%. The V and J ends lost 0 bases and 6 bases, in that order; junction bases with no gene match: 8. This CDR3 spans 18 amino acids. The V gene's germline CDR1 is LGHNA and CDR2 YNFKEQ. V is TRBV4-2 and J is TRBJ2-2; 12 bases align to TRBD2. Sequenced input: peripheral blood. This TCR was sampled from a man in his fifties or sixties with active COVID-19. CDR3 region: CASSQDRPSGGAAGELFF. CDR3 sequence (DNA): TGTGCCAGCAGCCAAGATCGTCCTAGCGGGGGGGCCGCCGGGGAGCTGTTTTTT.